Here is one T cell receptor (beta chain) with its context. Only in-frame clones appear in the TCRdb table, and some are missing; sequencing was by immunoSEQ multiplex PCR. Altogether 150,000 to 200,000 clones are present, 80% to 85% being singletons, with the ten largest covering about 3.3%. The CDR3 is made up of 15 amino acids. Germline V gives CDR1 SGHRS, CDR2 YFSETQ. Trimming at V came to 4 bases and at J to 2 bases, leaving 8 bases not matched to a gene. The sample belongs to a study of blood T cell repertoires in COVID-19. Input material: PBMCs or T cells enriched from blood (not recorded which). The gene calls are TRBV5-1 and TRBJ2-7, with TRBD1 matching 8 bases. The receptor comes from a woman aged 30 to 39 who had been exposed to COVID-19. DNA of the CDR3: TGCGCCAGCAGCCCTACGACAGGGGAGCCCTACGAGCAGTACTTC. This codes for CASSPTTGEPYEQYF.